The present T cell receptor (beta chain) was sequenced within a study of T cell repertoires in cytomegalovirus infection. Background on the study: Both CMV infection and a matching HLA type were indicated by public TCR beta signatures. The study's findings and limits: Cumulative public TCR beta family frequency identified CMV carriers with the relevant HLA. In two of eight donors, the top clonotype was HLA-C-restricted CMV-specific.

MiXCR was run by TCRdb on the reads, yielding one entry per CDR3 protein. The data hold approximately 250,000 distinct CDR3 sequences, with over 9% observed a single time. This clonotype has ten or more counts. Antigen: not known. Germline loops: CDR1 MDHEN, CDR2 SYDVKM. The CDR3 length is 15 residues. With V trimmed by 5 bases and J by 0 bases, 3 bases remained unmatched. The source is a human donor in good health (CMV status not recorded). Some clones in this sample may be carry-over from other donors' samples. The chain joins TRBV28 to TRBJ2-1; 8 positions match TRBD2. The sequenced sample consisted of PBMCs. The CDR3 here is CASSPAGVSYNEQFF. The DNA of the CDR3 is TGTGCCAGCAGTCCAGCGGGAGTCTCCTACAATGAGCAGTTCTTC.